These T cell receptor beta chains were read from a single sample in a study of blood T cell repertoires in COVID-19. Measured with immunoSEQ multiplex PCR; TCRdb has only the in-frame clones, and not every one. The sample includes a few hundred thousand clones, under 90% of them seen just once. Sequenced material: peripheral blood. These receptors were collected from a woman aged 80 or over with COVID-19, enrolled during active disease. Each CDR3 is given with its conserved first and last residue. A D gene is named only where the DNA matches it firmly. For some rows the clone size is stated as once, few or many, or as a class when expanded; others skip it.

cdr3_aa cdr3_nt j_call d_call v_call clone_size
CASSSGWGLATEAFF TGTGCCAGCAGCTCAGGGTGGGGGCTGGCCACTGAAGCTTTCTTT TRBJ1-1 - TRBV7-3 -
CASSLQRQGDEQYF TGCGCCAGCAGCCTACAGAGACAGGGCGACGAGCAGTACTTC TRBJ2-7 TRBD1 TRBV4-1 -
CASSGGDSGGPLHF TGTGCCAGCAGTGGCGGCGATTCGGGGGGACCCCTCCACTTT TRBJ1-6 - TRBV2 -
CASSEVGRLGGGTNEAFF TGTGCCAGCAGTGAAGTGGGGCGGCTGGGAGGGGGAACAAATGAAGCTTTCTTT TRBJ1-1 - TRBV6-1 -
CASSSTVAGNTIYF TGTGCCAGCAGCTCCACAGTGGCGGGAAACACCATATATTTT TRBJ1-3 - TRBV7-2 -
CASSLGSSGRTGELFF TGTGCCAGCAGTTTGGGTTCTAGCGGACGAACCGGGGAGCTGTTTTTT TRBJ2-2 TRBD2 TRBV28 -
CASSAGTAGNTEAFF TGCGCCAGCAGCGCGGGGACTGCGGGGAACACTGAAGCTTTCTTT TRBJ1-1 - TRBV5-1 -
CASRSQGSNEKLFF TGTGCCAGCAGGTCACAGGGCTCTAATGAAAAACTGTTTTTT TRBJ1-4 - TRBV28 -
CASSLGTGGVTGELFF TGTGCCAGCAGCTTGGGGACAGGGGGCGTCACCGGGGAGCTGTTTTTT TRBJ2-2 TRBD1 TRBV7-8 -
CASSIPPGQKNYGYTF TGTGCCAGTAGTATACCTCCGGGACAGAAAAACTATGGCTACACCTTC TRBJ1-2 TRBD1 TRBV19 -
CASSSWTANTEAFF TGTGCCAGCAGTTCTTGGACAGCCAACACTGAAGCTTTCTTT TRBJ1-1 - TRBV28 -
CASSQLLGLGYNEQFF TGTGCCAGCAGTCAGTTGTTGGGACTAGGCTACAATGAGCAGTTCTTC TRBJ2-1 TRBD2 TRBV28 -
CASSLSQGTGNQPQHF TGTGCCAGTAGCTTGTCACAGGGGACTGGGAATCAGCCCCAGCATTTT TRBJ1-5 TRBD1 TRBV19 -
CASSAGWDIYNEQFF TGTGCCAGCAGTGCTGGCTGGGACATATACAATGAGCAGTTCTTC TRBJ2-1 - TRBV6-2/TRBV6-3 -
CASSLTRVVNEQFF TGCGCCAGCAGCTTGACTCGGGTAGTGAATGAGCAGTTCTTC TRBJ2-1 - TRBV5-1 -
CASSSGQIYNEQFF TGTGCCAGCAGCTCCGGACAGATATACAATGAGCAGTTCTTC TRBJ2-1 - TRBV7-2 -
CASSRLKVSGGAPHEQFF TGCGCCAGCAGCCGCCTTAAGGTCAGCGGGGGGGCCCCCCATGAGCAGTTCTTC TRBJ2-1 TRBD2 TRBV4-1 -
CASSGGRLPQHF TGTGCCAGTAGCGGGGGGAGGTTGCCCCAGCATTTT TRBJ1-5 - TRBV19 -
CASNVGGGNEKLFF TGTGCCAGCAACGTTGGGGGGGGTAATGAAAAACTGTTTTTT TRBJ1-4 - TRBV2 -
CASSITGAQETQYF TGTGCCAGTAGTATAACCGGAGCCCAAGAGACCCAGTACTTC TRBJ2-5 - TRBV19 -
CASSPKSDPDGYTF TGTGCCAGCAGCCCGAAAAGCGACCCTGATGGCTACACCTTC TRBJ1-2 - TRBV7-8 -
CASSLLYGRGVVVQPQHF TGTGCCAGCAGTTTATTATACGGGCGGGGGGTTGTAGTTCAGCCCCAGCATTTT TRBJ1-5 - TRBV28 -
CASSYSLGTANEKLFF TGTGCCAGCAGTTACTCCTTAGGGACAGCTAATGAAAAACTGTTTTTT TRBJ1-4 TRBD1 TRBV6-5 -
CASTWGDTEAFF TGTGCCAGCACCTGGGGGGACACTGAAGCTTTCTTT TRBJ1-1 - TRBV6-5 -
CASSFEQGNQPQHF TGTGCCAGCAGCTTCGAACAGGGAAATCAGCCCCAGCATTTT TRBJ1-5 - TRBV5-8 -
CASSQGDRGETGELFF TGTGCCAGCAGCCAAGGGGACAGGGGTGAGACCGGGGAGCTGTTTTTT TRBJ2-2 TRBD1 TRBV4-2 -
CASSLSDYGGGRETQYF TGTGCCAGCAGCTTGTCGGACTATGGCGGGGGGAGGGAGACCCAGTACTTC TRBJ2-5 TRBD2 TRBV5-4 once
CASSNRQGLNTGELFF TGTGCCAGCAGCAATCGACAGGGGCTGAACACCGGGGAGCTGTTTTTT TRBJ2-2 TRBD1 TRBV7-2 -
CASSQGLSYEQYF TGTGCCAGCAGCCAGGGACTTAGCTACGAGCAGTACTTC TRBJ2-7 - TRBV3-1/TRBV3-2 -